The rows below give T cell receptor beta chains drawn from one sample of a study of blood T cell repertoires in COVID-19. The repertoire was sequenced with immunoSEQ multiplex PCR; TCRdb's copy has only in-frame clones and lacks some. This table has about 250,000 clones, roughly 86% appearing once. The material sequenced was peripheral blood. These receptors were collected from a woman between 55 and 75 years old who had recovered from COVID-19. Both conserved end residues are part of each CDR3. The D gene is left open where the match is weak. The size of a clone is reported for some rows only, either as once, few or many, or as a class for expanded clones.

CDR3aa: CASSHRDRQETQYF
CDR3nt: TGTGCCAGCAGTCACCGGGACAGACAAGAGACCCAGTACTTC
d_gene: TRBD1
v_gene: TRBV7-9
j_gene: TRBJ2-5
abundance: once

CDR3aa: CSVATQGNTEAFF
CDR3nt: TGCAGCGTCGCCACGCAGGGGAACACTGAAGCTTTCTTT
d_gene: -
v_gene: TRBV29-1
j_gene: TRBJ1-1
abundance: few

CDR3aa: CASSLGARGEAFF
CDR3nt: TGTGCCAGCAGCTTAGGAGCCAGAGGTGAAGCTTTCTTT
d_gene: -
v_gene: TRBV11-2
j_gene: TRBJ1-1
abundance: -

CDR3aa: CASSLWQGGSGANVLTF
CDR3nt: TGTGCCAGCAGCTTATGGCAGGGGGGCTCTGGGGCCAACGTCCTGACTTTC
d_gene: -
v_gene: TRBV7-9
j_gene: TRBJ2-6
abundance: -

CDR3aa: CASSDRTGETQYF
CDR3nt: TGTGCCAGCAGTGATCGAACAGGAGAGACCCAGTACTTC
d_gene: -
v_gene: TRBV2
j_gene: TRBJ2-5
abundance: -

CDR3aa: CASSSLGGGTQYF
CDR3nt: TGTGCCAGCAGTTCCCTGGGCGGGGGGACCCAGTACTTC
d_gene: TRBD2
v_gene: TRBV27
j_gene: TRBJ2-5
abundance: -

CDR3aa: CASSLGTVASSPLHF
CDR3nt: TGTGCCAGCAGCTTAGGGACAGTCGCGAGTTCACCCCTCCACTTT
d_gene: -
v_gene: TRBV7-8
j_gene: TRBJ1-6
abundance: -

CDR3aa: CASSYSSGGKLFF
CDR3nt: TGTGCCAGCAGTTACTCGAGTGGGGGGAAACTGTTTTTT
d_gene: -
v_gene: TRBV6-5
j_gene: TRBJ1-4
abundance: -

CDR3aa: CASSIGQGNRAQETQYF
CDR3nt: TGTGCCAGTAGTATCGGCCAGGGGAATCGGGCCCAAGAGACCCAGTACTTC
d_gene: -
v_gene: TRBV19
j_gene: TRBJ2-5
abundance: -

CDR3aa: CASSVLGSTEAFF
CDR3nt: TGTGCCAGCAGCGTCCTGGGGAGCACTGAAGCTTTCTTT
d_gene: -
v_gene: TRBV7-2
j_gene: TRBJ1-1
abundance: -

CDR3aa: CASSQDRQATNEKLFF
CDR3nt: TGTGCCAGCAGCCAGGACAGACAGGCAACTAATGAAAAACTGTTTTTT
d_gene: -
v_gene: TRBV4-2
j_gene: TRBJ1-4
abundance: -

CDR3aa: CASSSHPGLAGGGHLTF
CDR3nt: TGTGCCAGCAGCTCCCATCCGGGACTAGCGGGGGGAGGCCACCTGACTTTC
d_gene: TRBD2
v_gene: TRBV7-3
j_gene: TRBJ2-6
abundance: -

CDR3aa: CASSLDGLSGNTIYF
CDR3nt: TGTGCCAGCAGCTTGGACGGACTCTCTGGAAACACCATATATTTT
d_gene: -
v_gene: TRBV5-8
j_gene: TRBJ1-3
abundance: -

CDR3aa: CASSQTGTGVNQPQHF
CDR3nt: TGTGCCAGCAGCCAAACCGGGACAGGGGTGAATCAGCCCCAGCATTTT
d_gene: TRBD1
v_gene: TRBV7-9
j_gene: TRBJ1-5
abundance: -

CDR3aa: CASSTTGTGRDTQYF
CDR3nt: TGTGCCAGTAGTACGACCGGGACAGGGCGAGATACGCAGTATTTT
d_gene: TRBD1
v_gene: TRBV19
j_gene: TRBJ2-3
abundance: -

CDR3aa: CASSFPPAAFF
CDR3nt: TGTGCCAGCAGCTTCCCCCCAGCGGCTTTCTTT
d_gene: -
v_gene: TRBV5-8
j_gene: TRBJ1-1
abundance: once

CDR3aa: CASREGELFF
CDR3nt: TGTGCCAGCAGGGAGGGGGAGCTGTTTTTT
d_gene: -
v_gene: TRBV12-1
j_gene: TRBJ2-2
abundance: -

CDR3aa: CASSPELDTQYF
CDR3nt: TGCGCCAGCAGCCCGGAGCTAGATACGCAGTATTTT
d_gene: -
v_gene: TRBV5-1
j_gene: TRBJ2-3
abundance: -

CDR3aa: CSVEKGQGEKLFF
CDR3nt: TGCAGCGTTGAAAAAGGACAGGGTGAAAAACTGTTTTTT
d_gene: TRBD1
v_gene: TRBV29-1
j_gene: TRBJ1-4
abundance: -

CDR3aa: CATSDPTGRDEQFF
CDR3nt: TGTGCCACCAGTGATCCCACAGGGAGGGATGAGCAGTTCTTC
d_gene: -
v_gene: TRBV24-1
j_gene: TRBJ2-1
abundance: -

CDR3aa: CASGLLGTRYEQYF
CDR3nt: TGTGCCAGCGGCCTATTGGGGACTCGCTACGAGCAGTACTTC
d_gene: -
v_gene: TRBV21-1
j_gene: TRBJ2-7
abundance: few

CDR3aa: CASSRGQGTGELFF
CDR3nt: TGCGCCAGCAGCCGAGGACAGGGCACCGGGGAGCTGTTTTTT
d_gene: TRBD1
v_gene: TRBV4-3
j_gene: TRBJ2-2
abundance: -

CDR3aa: CAISDKDKGAQGYTF
CDR3nt: TGTGCCATCAGTGATAAGGACAAGGGGGCACAGGGCTACACCTTC
d_gene: TRBD1
v_gene: TRBV10-3
j_gene: TRBJ1-2
abundance: -

CDR3aa: CASSLLYQETQYF
CDR3nt: TGTGCCAGCAGCTTACTGTACCAAGAGACCCAGTACTTC
d_gene: -
v_gene: TRBV11-2
j_gene: TRBJ2-5
abundance: -

CDR3aa: CARDRNTEAFF
CDR3nt: TGTGCCAGGGACAGAAACACTGAAGCTTTCTTT
d_gene: -
v_gene: TRBV28
j_gene: TRBJ1-1
abundance: -

CDR3aa: CASSLNRRNTEAFF
CDR3nt: TGTGCCAGCAGTTTAAACAGGAGGAACACTGAAGCTTTCTTT
d_gene: -
v_gene: TRBV27
j_gene: TRBJ1-1
abundance: -

CDR3aa: CASSPPGRTNEKLFF
CDR3nt: TGTGCCAGCAGCCCGCCTGGGAGGACTAATGAAAAACTGTTTTTT
d_gene: -
v_gene: TRBV5-4
j_gene: TRBJ1-4
abundance: few

CDR3aa: CASSVTGALNTEAFF
CDR3nt: TGCGCCAGCAGCGTGACAGGGGCCCTGAACACTGAAGCTTTCTTT
d_gene: TRBD1
v_gene: TRBV5-1
j_gene: TRBJ1-1
abundance: -

CDR3aa: CASSSQGNGYGYTF
CDR3nt: TGTGCCAGCAGTTCCCAGGGGAATGGCTATGGCTACACCTTC
d_gene: -
v_gene: TRBV9
j_gene: TRBJ1-2
abundance: -

CDR3aa: CSVPGTGLISGEQYF
CDR3nt: TGCAGCGTACCCGGGACAGGGTTGATTTCAGGCGAGCAGTACTTC
d_gene: TRBD1
v_gene: TRBV29-1
j_gene: TRBJ2-7
abundance: -

CDR3aa: CASSDRGGEQYF
CDR3nt: TGTGCCAGCAGCGACAGGGGAGGCGAGCAGTACTTC
d_gene: -
v_gene: TRBV9
j_gene: TRBJ2-7
abundance: -

CDR3aa: CASSYSSGSGYEQYF
CDR3nt: TGTGCCAGCAGTTACTCAAGCGGTAGCGGGTACGAGCAGTACTTC
d_gene: TRBD2
v_gene: TRBV6-6
j_gene: TRBJ2-7
abundance: few

CDR3aa: CASSLNSGNYNEQFF
CDR3nt: TGTGCCAGCAGCCTCAACAGCGGGAACTACAATGAGCAGTTCTTC
d_gene: TRBD2
v_gene: TRBV6-5
j_gene: TRBJ2-1
abundance: -

CDR3aa: CASSTEDRATNEKLFF
CDR3nt: TGTGCCAGCAGCACCGAAGACAGGGCAACTAATGAAAAACTGTTTTTT
d_gene: TRBD1
v_gene: TRBV9
j_gene: TRBJ1-4
abundance: -

CDR3aa: CASSLDSASGRETQYF
CDR3nt: TGTGCCAGCAGCTTAGATTCCGCTAGCGGGCGGGAGACCCAGTACTTC
d_gene: TRBD2
v_gene: TRBV7-3
j_gene: TRBJ2-5
abundance: -

CDR3aa: CASSQVLAGVPSTDTQYF
CDR3nt: TGTGCCAGCAGCCAAGTCCTAGCGGGGGTTCCTAGCACAGATACGCAGTATTTT
d_gene: TRBD2
v_gene: TRBV4-2
j_gene: TRBJ2-3
abundance: -

CDR3aa: CASSEERDYNEQFF
CDR3nt: TGTGCCAGCAGTGAAGAGCGGGACTACAATGAGCAGTTCTTC
d_gene: TRBD2
v_gene: TRBV6-1
j_gene: TRBJ2-1
abundance: -

CDR3aa: CATSRGGVVHYGYTF
CDR3nt: TGTGCCACCTCCCGGGGGGGTGTGGTTCACTATGGCTACACCTTC
d_gene: -
v_gene: TRBV15
j_gene: TRBJ1-2
abundance: -

CDR3aa: CASSVRVDRGSIHF
CDR3nt: TGTGCCAGCAGCGTAAGGGTAGACAGGGGTTCCATCCACTTT
d_gene: TRBD1
v_gene: TRBV9
j_gene: TRBJ1-6
abundance: -

CDR3aa: CASSYRGSEKLFF
CDR3nt: TGTGCCAGCAGTTACAGGGGGAGTGAAAAACTGTTTTTT
d_gene: -
v_gene: TRBV6-6
j_gene: TRBJ1-4
abundance: -

CDR3aa: CASSQQGNLYEQYF
CDR3nt: TGTGCCAGCAGCCAACAGGGTAATCTTTACGAGCAGTACTTC
d_gene: -
v_gene: TRBV5-5
j_gene: TRBJ2-7
abundance: once

CDR3aa: CASTRGVPYGYTF
CDR3nt: TGTGCCAGCACCCGGGGGGTCCCGTATGGCTACACCTTC
d_gene: -
v_gene: TRBV6-6
j_gene: TRBJ1-2
abundance: -

CDR3aa: CASSLQRNSPLHF
CDR3nt: TGTGCCAGCAGCTTACAGCGGAATTCACCCCTCCACTTT
d_gene: -
v_gene: TRBV7-3
j_gene: TRBJ1-6
abundance: -

CDR3aa: CASSEIKTGNQPQHF
CDR3nt: TGTGCCAGCAGTGAAATCAAGACAGGGAATCAGCCCCAGCATTTT
d_gene: TRBD1
v_gene: TRBV6-1
j_gene: TRBJ1-5
abundance: -

CDR3aa: CASSPMRGLNEKLFF
CDR3nt: TGTGCCAGCAGCCCAATGAGGGGGCTGAATGAAAAACTGTTTTTT
d_gene: TRBD1
v_gene: TRBV14
j_gene: TRBJ1-4
abundance: -

CDR3aa: CASNGGGYGYTF
CDR3nt: TGTGCCAGCAATGGGGGGGGCTATGGCTACACCTTC
d_gene: -
v_gene: TRBV6-5
j_gene: TRBJ1-2
abundance: -

CDR3aa: CASSQDLRSEQFF
CDR3nt: TGTGCCAGCAGCCAAGATCTACGGAGTGAGCAGTTCTTC
d_gene: -
v_gene: TRBV14
j_gene: TRBJ2-1
abundance: -